These 30 T cell receptor beta chains were sequenced from one sample in a study of T cell responses to AZD1222 COVID-19 vaccine. TCRdb keeps only in-frame clones here, not all; method: immunoSEQ multiplex PCR. The table lists fewer than 150,000 clones, 90% of them singletons. This specimen consisted of peripheral blood, obtained on day 0 of AZD1222 vaccination. The receptors stem from an adult in good health.

This chain joins TRBV5-1 and TRBJ1-1, with 10 bases aligning to TRBD1. Losses at the gene ends were 3 bases for V and 5 bases for J; bases not matched to a gene: 16. CDR1 is SGHRS and CDR2 is YFSETQ in the germline V gene. CDR3 length: 18 amino acids. The CDR3 loop reads CASSWTIRDRGFSTEAFF. The CDR3 DNA reads as TGCGCCAGCAGCTGGACCATCCGGGACAGGGGTTTTAGTACTGAAGCTTTCTTT.

The rearrangement links TRBV3-1 (or the pseudogene TRBV3-2) to TRBJ1-6; no firm D call. Germline CDR1 LGHDT, CDR2 YNNKEL (reference sequence). The CDR3 is 16 residues long. Trimming removed 1 base at V and 13 bases at J, with 20 bases between. CDR3 in amino acids: CASSQGPDGRGSPLHF. Written as DNA, the CDR3 is TGTGCCAGCAGCCAAGGGCCGGATGGCCGAGGGTCCCCCCTCCACTTT.

The CDR3: CASSRGQGGSTEAFF. For the CDR3, the DNA is TGCGCCAGCAGCAGGGGACAGGGGGGAAGCACTGAAGCTTTCTTT. The J gene is TRBJ1-1, the V gene TRBV5-1, with TRBD1 identical over 11 bases. The junction had 6 bases not matched to a gene; V was cut back by 4 bases and J by 4 bases. Per the germline V gene, CDR1 is SGHRS and CDR2 is YFSETQ. The CDR3 is made up of 15 amino acids.

The chain joins TRBV9 to TRBJ1-5; a weak D match, TRBD1 (6 bases). V was trimmed by 4 bases and J by 0 bases, leaving 20 bases between them. CDR1 is SGDLS and CDR2 is YYNGEE in the germline V gene. The CDR3 contains 18 residues. CDR3 nucleotides: TGTGCCAGCAGCTCTAAAGGGGGGGAGCCGAATAGCAATCAGCCCCAGCATTTT. Its translation: CASSSKGGEPNSNQPQHF.

The chain has TRBV11-2 and TRBJ2-6; D tentatively reads TRBD1 or TRBD2 (5 bases each). Germline-derived CDR1 and CDR2 are SGHAT and FQNNGV. V dropped 5 bases and J dropped 4 bases, with 21 bases sitting between them. This CDR3 is built from 18 residues. CDR3 loop: CASSRVGREKSGANVLTF. The CDR3 DNA sequence: TGTGCCAGCAGCCGGGTCGGCAGGGAGAAATCAGGGGCCAACGTCCTGACTTTC.

This chain joins TRBV11-2 and TRBJ1-4; D uncertain. The germline V and J ends were trimmed by 3 bases and 8 bases, with 13 bases remaining between them. The CDR3 loop spans 14 amino acids. The germline V gene encodes CDR1 SGHAT and CDR2 FQNNGV. The CDR3 DNA reads TGTGCCAGCAGCTTCAACGCTTACGGCGAAAAACTGTTTTTT. Its translation: CASSFNAYGEKLFF.

The genes are TRBV3-1 (or the pseudogene TRBV3-2) and TRBJ2-7, with TRBD1 matching 9 bases. Germline V gene lookup returns CDR1 LGHDT and CDR2 YNNKEL (reference sequence). This CDR3 is built from 13 residues. V lost 8 bases to trimming and J lost 3 bases; unmatched junction nucleotides: 5. DNA for the CDR3: TGTGCCAGCCGTTCGACAGGGGGCTACGAGCAGTACTTC. Translated: CASRSTGGYEQYF.

The V gene is TRBV28, the J gene TRBJ1-2; D not resolved. With 8 bases removed from V and 3 bases from J, the gap between germline ends came to 13 bases. The CDR3 runs 13 residues. CDR1 is MDHEN and CDR2 is SYDVKM in the germline V gene. The CDR3 sequence: CASFGTVHYGYTF. The CDR3 nucleotides are TGTGCCAGCTTCGGTACTGTTCACTATGGCTACACCTTC.

This chain connects TRBV5-6 to TRBJ1-2; a possible D gene is TRBD1 (5 bases). The V and J ends lost 0 bases and 6 bases respectively, with 24 bases between them. This CDR3 has 18 residues. Germline lookup yields CDR1 SGHDT and CDR2 YYEEEE. CDR3 region: CASSLETSIVGGINGYTF. CDR3 coding DNA: TGTGCCAGCAGCTTGGAGACCTCTATCGTTGGGGGGATAAATGGCTACACCTTC.

The J gene is TRBJ2-1, the V gene TRBV27, with 8 nucleotides matching TRBD2. Germline-derived CDR1 and CDR2 are MNHEY and SMNVEV (reference sequence). Trimming cost V 4 bases and J 9 bases; bases outside gene matches: 5. The CDR3 loop spans 13 amino acids. This CDR3 reads CASSWGLEGEQFF. CDR3 nucleotides: TGTGCCAGCAGTTGGGGACTAGAGGGTGAGCAGTTCTTC.

The chain is built from TRBV6-4 and TRBJ1-1; D ambiguous. Germline V gives CDR1 MRHNA, CDR2 SNTAGT. V was shortened by 3 bases and J by 0 bases, with 11 bases between the two germline ends. This CDR3 contains 15 residues. The CDR3 DNA sequence: TGTGCCAGCAGTGAGTTTTCGGGGATGAACACTGAAGCTTTCTTT. Its translation: CASSEFSGMNTEAFF.

V is TRBV9 and J is TRBJ2-7, with 8 bases matching TRBD1. From germline, CDR1 is SGDLS and CDR2 YYNGEE. J gave up 3 bases and V 3 bases, and 2 bases lay outside the gene matches. CDR3 length: 13 residues. The CDR3 DNA reads TGTGCCAGCAGCGCCGGGACAGGCTACGAGCAGTACTTC. Translation: CASSAGTGYEQYF.

The chain recombines TRBV7-6 with TRBJ2-2; D is possibly TRBD1 (6 bases). The CDR3 length is 16 residues. The germline V gene has CDR1 SGHVS and CDR2 FNYEAQ. V was pared by 5 bases and J by 2 bases, with 15 bases between. The CDR3 region has the DNA TGTGCCAGCAGCACCCGGGGCAGGGGAAACACCGGGGAGCTGTTTTTT. Translated, it gives CASSTRGRGNTGELFF.

The rearrangement uses TRBV5-4 and TRBJ2-7; D is uncertain. V lost 2 bases and J lost 7, with 7 bases in between. Germline values: CDR1 SGHNT, CDR2 YYREEE (reference sequence). The CDR3 length is 11 residues. This chain's CDR3 is CASSFSAEQYF. The CDR3 DNA sequence: TGTGCCAGCAGCTTCAGCGCGGAGCAGTACTTC. Full variable domain (missing parts from reference TRBV5-4 and TRBJ2-7): ETGVTQSPTHLIKTRGQQVTLRCSSQSGHNTVSWYQQALGQGPQFIFQYYREEENGRGNFPPRFSGLQFPNYSSELNVNALELDDSALYLCASSFSAEQYFGPGTRLTVT.

The V call is TRBV18, the J call TRBJ1-3, with 9 bases aligning to TRBD1. CDR1 KGHSH and CDR2 LQKENI come from the germline V gene. The length of the CDR3 is 17 residues. Unmatched junction bases numbered 7, after V lost 0 bases and J lost 4 bases. The CDR3 DNA reads TGTGCCAGCTCACCACCGAGGGGACAGGGCCCCGGAAACACCATATATTTT. This codes for CASSPPRGQGPGNTIYF.

The chain has TRBV20-1 and TRBJ1-1, with 8 bases identical to TRBD1. The V and J ends lost 3 bases and 0 bases, in that order; junction bases with no gene match: 6. The CDR3 is 15 residues long. The germline gives CDR1 DFQATT, CDR2 SNEGSKA (reference sequence). The CDR3 DNA reads TGCAGTGCTAGTCAGGGGGCGGGGGTGAACACTGAAGCTTTCTTT. Translation: CSASQGAGVNTEAFF.

The V and J genes are TRBV7-2 and TRBJ1-2; D gene uncertain. There are 14 residues in the CDR3. V dropped 2 bases and J dropped 4 bases, with 11 bases sitting between them. Germline CDR1 is SGHTA and CDR2 is FQGNSA. CDR3: CASSLYVKLYGYTF. DNA of the CDR3: TGTGCCAGCAGCTTATATGTGAAGCTCTATGGCTACACCTTC.

The CDR3 nucleotides are TGTGCCTGGAGTGCCCGCCGCCGGGGCACCGGGGAGCTGTTTTTT. Translated, it gives CAWSARRRGTGELFF. The genes are TRBV30 and TRBJ2-2, with D possibly TRBD2 on 5 matching bases. V was shortened by 1 base and J by 4 bases, with 13 bases between the two germline ends. CDR3 size: 15 residues. Germline assignment: CDR1 GTSNPN and CDR2 SVGIG (reference sequence).

This chain links TRBV18 with TRBJ1-1, with D perhaps TRBD1 (5 bases). Trimming removed 4 bases from V and 1 base from J, with 10 bases in between. The CDR3 extends over 14 amino acids. From germline, CDR1 is KGHSH and CDR2 LQKENI. Written as DNA, the CDR3 is TGTGCCAGCTCACGGGACCTTACGAACACTGAAGCTTTCTTT. This gives the protein CASSRDLTNTEAFF.

As to this clone: Other nucleotide sequences in the sample specify the same CDR3. The rearrangement links TRBV5-1 to TRBJ2-4, with 8 bases fitting TRBD2. V trimming: 4 bases; J trimming: 1 base; junction bases outside the gene matches: 4. Per germline, CDR1 SGHRS and CDR2 YFSETQ. This CDR3 is built from 15 residues. The CDR3 region has the DNA TGCGCCAGCAGCCCGGGGGGGCTCGCCAAAAACATTCAGTACTTC. Protein product: CASSPGGLAKNIQYF.

The rearrangement joins TRBV29-1 to TRBJ2-7; the match to TRBD2 covers 10 bases. This CDR3 spans 13 amino acids. The germline gives CDR1 SQVTM, CDR2 ANQGSEA. J gave up 4 bases and V 3 bases, and 3 bases lay outside the gene matches. The CDR3, as DNA: TGCAGCGTTGAGGTAGCGGGAGGTTACGAGCAGTACTTC. Encoded protein: CSVEVAGGYEQYF.

V and J are TRBV6-5 and TRBJ2-2, with a weak D call TRBD1 (6 bases). Germline CDR1 MNHEY, CDR2 SVGAGI. V dropped 0 bases and J dropped 6 bases, with 8 bases sitting between them. CDR3 length equals 14 residues. CDR3 region: CASSYSAGAGELFF. CDR3 in DNA: TGTGCCAGCAGTTACTCGGCAGGGGCCGGGGAGCTGTTTTTT.

The gene calls are TRBV3-1 (or the pseudogene TRBV3-2) and TRBJ1-2; D remains unclear. Looked up from germline, CDR1 is LGHDT and CDR2 is YNNKEL (reference sequence). V was clipped by 0 bases and J by 0 bases, with 14 bases between them. This CDR3 has 17 residues. The CDR3 spells CASSQDFMGAANYGYTF. The CDR3 bases are TGTGCCAGCAGCCAAGATTTTATGGGTGCTGCTAACTATGGCTACACCTTC.

J is TRBJ2-1 and V is TRBV19, with D possibly matching TRBD1 (6 bases). V was pared by 8 bases and J by 4 bases, with 9 bases between. The CDR3 is 12 amino acids. Germline CDR1 and CDR2: LNHDA and SQIVND (reference sequence). This CDR3 is CASGQLYNEQFF. The CDR3 DNA follows: TGTGCCAGTGGACAGTTGTACAATGAGCAGTTCTTC.

V usage is TRBV11-3 and J usage is TRBJ2-7, with TRBD2 matching 11 bases. CDR1 and CDR2 (germline): SGHNT, YENEEA. CDR3 length: 16 amino acids. V was pared by 4 bases and J by 0 bases, with 5 bases of the junction left unmatched. CDR3 loop: CASSSASGRISYEQYF. DNA of the CDR3: TGTGCCAGCAGCTCAGCTAGCGGGAGGATCTCCTACGAGCAGTACTTC.

The chain carries TRBV3-1 (or the pseudogene TRBV3-2) and TRBJ1-2, with 7 bases that match TRBD1. This CDR3 spans 13 amino acids. From germline, CDR1 is LGHDT and CDR2 YNNKEL (reference sequence). V shed 2 bases, J shed 7 bases, and the junction held 4 bases outside the gene matches. CDR3 DNA: TGTGCCAGCAGCCAAATCGACAGGGCTGGCTACACCTTC. Translated, it gives CASSQIDRAGYTF.

The chain is built from TRBV6-1 and TRBJ2-1; 10 bases map to TRBD2. This CDR3 region has 17 residues. The J segment lost 9 bases and the V segment lost 2 bases, leaving 13 bases of the junction unmatched. Germline assignment: CDR1 MNHNS and CDR2 SASEGT. The CDR3 DNA is TGTGCCAGCAGTGAATTGCTGCTAGCGGGGGCGAGGGGTGAGCAGTTCTTC. Its protein is CASSELLLAGARGEQFF.

This clone was seen only once. V and J are TRBV4-1 and TRBJ1-1; 7 nucleotides line up with TRBD1. V gave up 0 bases and J gave up 4 bases; unmatched junction bases: 8. The CDR3 totals 16 residues. From germline, CDR1 is MGHRA and CDR2 YSYEKL. The CDR3 bases are TGCGCCAGCAGCCAAGAGACGCGACAGGGAGGCACTGAAGCTTTCTTT. This translates into CASSQETRQGGTEAFF.

The chain employs TRBV28 and TRBJ1-5; the match to TRBD1 covers 9 bases. The germline V gene encodes CDR1 MDHEN and CDR2 SYDVKM. Losses at the gene ends were 3 bases for V and 8 bases for J; bases not matched to a gene: 5. The length of the CDR3 is 14 residues. The CDR3 reads CASSFTGTGKPQHF. The CDR3 DNA sequence: TGTGCCAGCAGTTTTACAGGGACAGGGAAGCCCCAGCATTTT. Supplemented by reference TRBV28 and TRBJ1-5, the full variable domain reads DVKVTQSSRYLVKRTGEKVFLECVQDMDHENMFWYRQDPGLGLRLIYFSYDVKMKEKGDIPEGYSVSREKKERFSLILESASTNQTSMYLCASSFTGTGKPQHFGDGTRLSIL.

The chain employs TRBV19 and TRBJ2-4; 8 positions match TRBD1. CDR1 and CDR2 from the germline V gene are LNHDA and SQIVND (reference sequence). The CDR3 spans 15 residues. The junction had 9 bases not matched to a gene; V was cut back by 6 bases and J by 5 bases. The CDR3 loop is CASSLGTGSQNIQYF. CDR3 coding DNA: TGTGCCAGTAGCTTAGGGACAGGTTCTCAAAACATTCAGTACTTC. The whole variable domain, filled in from reference TRBV19 and TRBJ2-4, reads DGGITQSPKYLFRKEGQNVTLSCEQNLNHDAMYWYRQDPGQGLRLIYYSQIVNDFQKGDIAEGYSVSREKKESFPLTVTSAQKNPTAFYLCASSLGTGSQNIQYFGAGTRLSVL.